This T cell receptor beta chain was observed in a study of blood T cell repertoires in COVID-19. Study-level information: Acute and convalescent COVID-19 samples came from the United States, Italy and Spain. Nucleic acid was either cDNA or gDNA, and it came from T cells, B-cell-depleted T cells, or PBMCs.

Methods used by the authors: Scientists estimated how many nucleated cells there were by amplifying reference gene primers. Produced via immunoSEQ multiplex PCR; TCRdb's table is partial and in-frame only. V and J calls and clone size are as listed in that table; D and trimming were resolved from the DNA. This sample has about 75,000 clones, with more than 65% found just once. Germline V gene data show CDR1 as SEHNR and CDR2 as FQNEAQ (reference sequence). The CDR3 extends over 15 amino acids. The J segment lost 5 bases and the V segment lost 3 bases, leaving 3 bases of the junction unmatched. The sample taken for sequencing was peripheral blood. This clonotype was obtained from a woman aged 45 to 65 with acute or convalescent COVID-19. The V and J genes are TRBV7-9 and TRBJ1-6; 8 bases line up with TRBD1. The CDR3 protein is CASSFWTGNNSPLHF. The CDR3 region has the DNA TGTGCCAGCAGCTTCTGGACAGGGAATAATTCACCCCTCCACTTT. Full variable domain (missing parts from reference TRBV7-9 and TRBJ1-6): DTGVSQNPRHKITKRGQNVTFRCDPISEHNRLYWYRQTLGQGPEFLTYFQNEAQLEKSRLLSDRFSAERPKGSFSTLEIQRTEQGDSAMYLCASSFWTGNNSPLHFGNGTRLTVT.